This entry lists 13 T cell receptor beta chains sequenced from one sample in a study of T cell responses to AZD1222 COVID-19 vaccine. TCRdb's table, derived via immunoSEQ multiplex PCR, lists solely in-frame clones and lacks some. The table lists 100,000 to 150,000 clones, roughly nine tenths of them singletons. The sequenced sample was peripheral blood, obtained on day 0 of AZD1222 vaccination. These TCRs come from an adult in good health.

The chain employs TRBV3-1 (or the pseudogene TRBV3-2) and TRBJ1-2; D gene unclear. CDR3 length equals 12 residues. Trimming took off 2 bases at V and 7 bases at J, with 8 bases between the two ends. CDR1 and CDR2 (germline): LGHDT, YNNKEL (reference sequence). The CDR3, as DNA: TGTGCCAGCAGCCAAAGTATGGGTGGCTACACCTTC. Amino acid sequence: CASSQSMGGYTF.

The J gene is TRBJ2-5, the V gene TRBV29-1; 7 bases map to TRBD2. V dropped 6 bases and J dropped 4; count of bases not matched to a gene: 5. The CDR3 runs to 12 residues. CDR1 SQVTM and CDR2 ANQGSEA come from the germline V gene. CDR3 bases: TGCAGCGTGGGGGGGGTTGGAGAGACCCAGTACTTC. This encodes CSVGGVGETQYF.

The chain recombines TRBV27 with TRBJ2-2; TRBD2 aligns across 10 bases. Germline loops: CDR1 MNHEY, CDR2 SMNVEV (reference sequence). The length of the CDR3 is 16 residues. V lost 2 bases and J lost 4; bases outside the gene matches: 4. CDR3 bases: TGTGCCAGCAGTTTAAGAGCGGGGGGGGTCACCGGGGAGCTGTTTTTT. It encodes CASSLRAGGVTGELFF.

In its sample, this clone was seen once. The chain employs TRBV7-8 and TRBJ1-6; D may be TRBD1 (5 bases). The V and J ends lost 8 bases and 6 bases respectively, with 20 bases between them. CDR1 and CDR2 from the germline V gene are SGHVS and FQNEAQ. The CDR3 length is 16 residues. CDR3 loop: CASLEPGRNFNSPLHF. Here the CDR3 DNA reads TGTGCCAGCTTAGAACCGGGACGGAATTTTAATTCACCCCTCCACTTT. Supplemented by reference TRBV7-8 and TRBJ1-6, the full variable domain reads GAGVSQSPRYKVAKRGQDVALRCDPISGHVSLFWYQQALGQGPEFLTYFQNEAQLDKSGLPSDRFFAERPEGSVSTLKIQRTQQEDSAVYLCASLEPGRNFNSPLHFGNGTRLTVT.

V gene TRBV6-4 combines with J gene TRBJ1-1; D uncertain. CDR3 size: 13 residues. CDR1 and CDR2 from the germline V gene are MRHNA and SNTAGT. V was trimmed by 5 bases and J by 0 bases, leaving 7 bases between them. In nucleotides, the CDR3 is TGTGCCAGCAGTCTGTTTATGAACACTGAAGCTTTCTTT. It translates to CASSLFMNTEAFF.

The chain recombines TRBV6-6 with TRBJ2-5, with D unresolved. With 2 bases removed from V and 2 bases from J, the gap between germline ends came to 12 bases. Per the germline V gene, CDR1 is MNHNY and CDR2 is SVGAGI (reference sequence). This CDR3 contains 15 residues. CDR3 coding DNA: TGTGCCAGCAGTTACGACCACTCCAATCAAGAGACCCAGTACTTC. This sequence encodes CASSYDHSNQETQYF.

The J gene is TRBJ1-5, the V gene TRBV6-5; D perhaps matches TRBD1 (6 bases). The V end lost 6 bases, the J end lost 6 bases, and 12 bases lay between the germline ends. This CDR3 spans 13 amino acids. Per germline, CDR1 MNHEY and CDR2 SVGAGI. CDR3 loop: CASSWGQFQPQHF. The CDR3 nucleotides are TGTGCCAGCAGCTGGGGGCAGTTTCAGCCCCAGCATTTT.

V usage is TRBV24-1 and J usage is TRBJ2-1; 9 nucleotides agree with TRBD1. Trimming cost V 7 bases and J 5 bases; bases outside gene matches: 2. Germline V lookup: CDR1 KGHDR, CDR2 SFDVKD. The CDR3 contains 13 residues. The chain's CDR3 is CATSGTGNNEQFF. DNA of the CDR3: TGTGCCACCAGCGGGACAGGGAACAATGAGCAGTTCTTC.

V usage is TRBV19 and J usage is TRBJ1-5; D gene uncertain. V lost 5 bases and J 5 bases, leaving 10 bases between the germline ends. CDR1 LNHDA and CDR2 SQIVND come from the germline V gene (reference sequence). The CDR3 is 13 residues long. CDR3 sequence: CASSARRDQPQHF. The CDR3 coding sequence is TGTGCCAGTAGTGCGAGGAGGGATCAGCCCCAGCATTTT.

V and J are TRBV6-5 and TRBJ1-5, with D unclear. CDR1 MNHEY and CDR2 SVGAGI come from the germline V gene. The V and J ends lost 0 bases and 5 bases respectively, with 5 bases between them. CDR3 size: 13 residues. This CDR3 reads CASSYSRDQPQHF. The CDR3 DNA sequence: TGTGCCAGCAGTTACTCGAGGGATCAGCCCCAGCATTTT.

V usage is TRBV6-6 and J usage is TRBJ1-2; D unclear. V lost 10 bases and J 6 bases, leaving 9 bases between the germline ends. Germline V gene lookup returns CDR1 MNHNY and CDR2 SVGAGI (reference sequence). The CDR3 is 10 residues long. In nucleotides, the CDR3 is TGTGCCACCCGCGGGGATGGCTACACCTTC. Its translation is CATRGDGYTF.

In this sample, this clone turned up once. The chain joins TRBV5-1 to TRBJ1-1; 7 positions agree with TRBD1. The CDR3 runs to 14 residues. Germline assignment: CDR1 SGHRS and CDR2 YFSETQ. J lost 8 bases, V lost 1 base, and 8 bases had no gene match. CDR3 region: CASSLIPGTAEAFF. The CDR3 DNA reads TGCGCCAGCAGCTTGATCCCTGGGACAGCAGAAGCTTTCTTT.

On this clone itself: One end of the junction does not line up with germline, which may come from a read error. This sequence joins TRBV19 and TRBJ2-7; D unclear. This CDR3 is built from 14 residues. Germline V gene data show CDR1 as LNHDA and CDR2 as SQIVND (reference sequence). The CDR3 DNA reads TGTGCCAGTAGTTTAGACACTGCGACCTACGAGCAGTACTTC. Its translation: CASSLDTATYEQYF.